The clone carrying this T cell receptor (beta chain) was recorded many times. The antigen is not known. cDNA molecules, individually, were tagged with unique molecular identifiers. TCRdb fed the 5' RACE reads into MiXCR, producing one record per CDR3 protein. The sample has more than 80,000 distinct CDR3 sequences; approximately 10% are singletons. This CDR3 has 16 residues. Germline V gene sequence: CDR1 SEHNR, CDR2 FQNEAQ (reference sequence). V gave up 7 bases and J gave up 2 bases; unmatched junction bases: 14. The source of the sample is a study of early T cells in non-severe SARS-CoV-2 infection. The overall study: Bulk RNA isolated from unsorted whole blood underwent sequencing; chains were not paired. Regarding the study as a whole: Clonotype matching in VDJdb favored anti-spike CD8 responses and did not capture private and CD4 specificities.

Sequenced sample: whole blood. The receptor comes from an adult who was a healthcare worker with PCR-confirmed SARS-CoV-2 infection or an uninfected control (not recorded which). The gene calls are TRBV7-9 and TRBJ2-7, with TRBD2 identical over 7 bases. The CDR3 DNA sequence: TGTGCCAGCACCGACTCCAGTTCTAGCGGCCCCTACGAGCAGTACTTC. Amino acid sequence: CASTDSSSSGPYEQYF.